This entry concerns a single T cell receptor (beta chain). In the original analysis: It was from reference gene primer amplification that nucleated cell counts were estimated. Produced via immunoSEQ multiplex PCR; TCRdb's table is partial and in-frame only. V and J calls and clone size are given by that table; D and trimming were obtained from the DNA. Among about 250,000 clones, around 88% were seen once, and the ten largest hold around 10%. The data were obtained in a study of blood T cell repertoires in COVID-19. Participants, about 18 to 90 years old, spanned more than 20 US areas. All recovered Cohort 3 donors got two negative PCRs, got clearance, or saw symptom resolution. This CDR3 is 19 amino acids long. V was clipped by 4 bases and J by 0 bases, with 22 bases between them. The V gene's germline CDR1 is SEHNR and CDR2 FQNEAQ (reference sequence).

The material sequenced was PBMCs or T cells enriched from blood (not recorded which). The source of this sequence is a man between 40 and 49 years old who had recovered from COVID-19. The chain recombines TRBV7-9 with TRBJ1-3, with D possibly TRBD1 on 6 matching bases. The chain's CDR3 is CASSSRTGGRVASGNTIYF. CDR3 nucleotides: TGTGCCAGCAGCTCGAGAACGGGGGGCAGGGTGGCCTCTGGAAACACCATATATTTT.